This T cell receptor (beta chain) was profiled in a study of cytomegalovirus exposure and HLA in healthy donors. V was shortened by 0 bases and J by 1 base, with 14 bases between the two germline ends. This CDR3 comprises 16 residues. Germline CDR1 reads SGDLS; CDR2 reads YYNGEE. Primers: 60 Vbeta forward and 13 Jbeta reverse. Profiled with immunoSEQ multiplex PCR; TCRdb holds only in-frame clones, not every one. The sample holds approximately 190,000 clones; 75% to 90% are singletons and the top ten take over 5.5%. The TCR comes from a man aged 35 to 55 in good health and CMV-seropositive. The V gene is TRBV9, the J gene TRBJ2-7, with TRBD1 as a possible D gene (5 bases). The sample was PBMCs. CDR3 coding DNA: TGTGCCAGCAGCGTAGCGGCGGACAAACCATCCTACGAGCAGTACTTC. This codes for CASSVAADKPSYEQYF. Based on the CDR3 plus reference TRBV9 and TRBJ2-7, the full variable domain is DSGVTQTPKHLITATGQRVTLRCSPRSGDLSVYWYQQSLDQGLQFLIQYYNGEERAKGNILERFSAQQFPDLHSELNLSSLELGDSALYFCASSVAADKPSYEQYFGPGTRLTVT.